The rows below give T cell receptor beta chains drawn from one sample of a study of blood T cell repertoires in COVID-19. The protocol was immunoSEQ multiplex PCR, while the TCRdb copy is restricted to in-frame clones and leaves out a portion. Of around 100,000 clones listed, under 90% are singletons. Input material: peripheral blood. These receptors came from a man in his 60s with COVID-19, enrolled during active disease. Each CDR3 is given with its conserved first and last residue. The D gene is left open where the match is weak. Clone size is shown for a subset of rows, as once, few, many or a class of expanded clone.

NA	TRBJ2-2	TRBV3-1/TRBV3-2	TRBD2	CASSPLAGVRTGELFF	TGTGCCAGCAGCCCCCTAGCGGGAGTAAGGACCGGGGAGCTGTTTTTT
NA	TRBJ1-1	TRBV12-3/TRBV12-4	NA	CASSFGGFTEAFF	TGTGCCAGCAGTTTTGGGGGGTTCACTGAAGCTTTCTTT
NA	TRBJ2-1	TRBV27	NA	CASSFSASGESEQFF	TGTGCCAGCAGTTTTAGCGCGAGTGGGGAGTCTGAGCAGTTCTTC
NA	TRBJ1-4	TRBV27	TRBD1	CASSLKWDRATEKLFF	TGTGCCAGCAGTTTAAAATGGGACAGGGCTACTGAAAAACTGTTTTTT
NA	TRBJ2-6	TRBV9	NA	CASSVAKRPTGANVLTF	TGTGCCAGCAGCGTAGCGAAGCGCCCCACTGGGGCCAACGTCCTGACTTTC
NA	TRBJ2-3	TRBV11-2	NA	CASRAGSSDTQYF	TGTGCCAGCAGGGCAGGGTCTTCAGATACGCAGTATTTT
NA	TRBJ2-3	TRBV28	TRBD2	CASSLALAGVQDTQYF	TGTGCCAGCAGTTTGGCACTAGCGGGAGTGCAAGATACGCAGTATTTT
NA	TRBJ2-7	TRBV7-8	NA	CASSSTPYEQYF	TGTGCCAGCAGCTCTACCCCATACGAGCAGTACTTC
NA	TRBJ2-1	TRBV4-1	TRBD2	CASSQARYSGTSGYNEQFF	TGCGCCAGCAGCCAAGCGCGATACTCCGGGACTAGCGGATACAATGAGCAGTTCTTC
NA	TRBJ1-1	TRBV5-6	TRBD1	CASSSRQGAVTEAFF	TGTGCCAGCAGCTCTAGACAGGGGGCCGTCACTGAAGCTTTCTTT
NA	TRBJ1-1	TRBV5-1	NA	CASSLRTAMNTEAFF	TGCGCCAGCAGCCTACGGACAGCTATGAACACTGAAGCTTTCTTT
NA	TRBJ2-5	TRBV10-3	TRBD1	CAISESIGTGKGETQYF	TGTGCCATCAGTGAGTCGATTGGGACAGGTAAAGGAGAGACCCAGTACTTC
NA	TRBJ1-2	TRBV12-3/TRBV12-4	NA	CASSYTREDGYTF	TGTGCCAGCAGTTACACCAGGGAGGATGGCTACACCTTC
NA	TRBJ2-1	TRBV3-1/TRBV3-2	TRBD2	CASSQGGGRNEQFF	TGTGCCAGCAGCCAAGGAGGCGGGAGAAATGAGCAGTTCTTC
NA	TRBJ1-3	TRBV9	NA	CASSVAGGATSGNTIYF	TGTGCCAGCAGCGTAGCGGGGGGTGCCACCTCTGGAAACACCATATATTTT
NA	TRBJ1-3	TRBV5-8	TRBD1	CASSWSRTGGPSGNTIYF	TGTGCCAGCAGCTGGAGTAGGACAGGGGGTCCCTCTGGAAACACCATATATTTT
NA	TRBJ2-2	TRBV4-2	NA	CASSQTRAGELFF	TGTGCCAGCAGCCAAACTAGAGCCGGGGAGCTGTTTTTT
NA	TRBJ2-7	TRBV19	NA	CASSIVRGEQYF	TGTGCCAGTAGTATAGTCAGAGGGGAGCAGTACTTC
NA	TRBJ2-1	TRBV5-1	TRBD1	CASSLAGRGLVNEQFF	TGCGCCAGCAGCTTGGCCGGCAGGGGGCTAGTCAATGAGCAGTTCTTC
NA	TRBJ2-2	TRBV11-3	NA	CASSPAAGAGELFF	TGTGCCAGCAGCCCAGCCGCCGGGGCCGGGGAGCTGTTTTTT
NA	TRBJ1-3	TRBV29-1	NA	CSVDSTASGNTIYF	TGCAGCGTTGACTCGACAGCCTCTGGAAACACCATATATTTT
NA	TRBJ1-3	TRBV6-1	NA	CASSEGPGIFGNTIYF	TGTGCCAGCAGTGAAGGGCCAGGCATCTTTGGAAACACCATATATTTT
NA	TRBJ1-5	TRBV9	NA	CASSVGGRGDQPQHF	TGTGCCAGCAGCGTAGGAGGGAGGGGCGATCAGCCCCAGCATTTT
once	TRBJ1-2	TRBV19	TRBD1	CASSRDSPNYGYTF	TGTGCCAGTAGTCGGGACAGCCCTAACTATGGCTACACCTTC
NA	TRBJ2-2	TRBV7-9	NA	CASSLVLSRGELFF	TGTGCCAGCAGCTTAGTACTTAGCCGAGGGGAGCTGTTTTTT
few	TRBJ2-5	TRBV7-2	NA	CASRPQSGVQETQYF	TGTGCCAGCAGGCCGCAGTCCGGGGTCCAAGAGACCCAGTACTTC
NA	TRBJ2-7	TRBV28	NA	CASGSFSYEQYF	TGTGCCAGTGGCAGTTTCTCCTACGAGCAGTACTTC
NA	TRBJ1-1	TRBV7-2	NA	CASSNFPTGNTEAFF	TGTGCCAGCAGCAACTTTCCGACAGGGAACACTGAAGCTTTCTTT
NA	TRBJ2-3	TRBV11-3	NA	CASSFSSTDTQYF	TGTGCCAGCAGCTTCAGTTCCACAGATACGCAGTATTTT
NA	TRBJ2-5	TRBV24-1	NA	CATSDRGTAQETQYF	TGTGCCACCAGTGACCGCGGGACAGCCCAAGAGACCCAGTACTTC
NA	TRBJ2-3	TRBV30	NA	CAWRWQGRADTQYF	TGTGCCTGGAGATGGCAGGGGAGGGCAGATACGCAGTATTTT
NA	TRBJ2-3	TRBV7-9	NA	CATGRGNPDTQYF	TGTGCCACGGGTCGGGGGAACCCAGATACGCAGTATTTT
NA	TRBJ2-2	TRBV9	NA	CASSGLANTGELFF	TGTGCCAGCAGCGGTTTAGCAAACACCGGGGAGCTGTTTTTT
NA	TRBJ2-7	TRBV4-3	TRBD1	CASSQRTGAYEQYF	TGCGCCAGCAGCCAAAGGACAGGAGCCTACGAGCAGTACTTC
NA	TRBJ2-1	TRBV19	TRBD1	CASAQGDEQFF	TGTGCCAGTGCACAGGGGGATGAGCAGTTCTTC
NA	TRBJ1-2	TRBV12-5	TRBD1	CASGLVPGQGARGYTF	TGTGCTAGTGGTTTGGTCCCGGGACAGGGGGCTCGGGGCTACACCTTC
NA	TRBJ1-4	TRBV18	NA	CASSPLVDGELFF	TGTGCCAGCTCACCACTAGTAGACGGAGAACTGTTTTTT
NA	TRBJ2-3	TRBV30	TRBD2	CAWRRGLAGESTDTQYF	TGTGCCTGGAGGCGGGGGCTAGCGGGAGAAAGCACAGATACGCAGTATTTT
NA	TRBJ2-3	TRBV24-1	NA	CATSDQQEFRTDTQYF	TGTGCCACCAGTGACCAACAGGAATTTCGCACAGATACGCAGTATTTT
NA	TRBJ2-7	TRBV25-1	TRBD1	CASSDSGTGGYEQYF	TGTGCCAGCAGTGATTCCGGGACAGGGGGCTACGAGCAGTACTTC
NA	TRBJ2-3	TRBV3-1/TRBV3-2	TRBD2	CASSLSGRAGTDTQYF	TGTGCCAGCAGCCTAAGCGGGAGGGCTGGGACAGATACGCAGTATTTT
NA	TRBJ1-1	TRBV2	NA	CASRENRADTEAFF	TGTGCCAGCAGGGAGAACAGGGCGGACACTGAAGCTTTCTTT
NA	TRBJ2-3	TRBV3-1/TRBV3-2	TRBD1	CASSRGQGDPSTDTQYF	TGTGCCAGCAGCCGCGGACAGGGAGACCCTAGCACAGATACGCAGTATTTT
NA	TRBJ1-2	TRBV12-3/TRBV12-4	TRBD1	CASSPDRTYGYTF	TGTGCCAGCAGTCCGGACAGGACCTATGGCTACACCTTC
NA	TRBJ1-2	TRBV21-1	NA	CASSRCLGYTF	TGTGCCAGCTCGCGCTGCTTAGGCTACACCTTC
NA	TRBJ1-5	TRBV3-1/TRBV3-2	TRBD1	CASSQGGGRNQPQHF	TGTGCCAGCAGTCAAGGAGGGGGCAGGAATCAGCCCCAGCATTTT
NA	TRBJ1-1	TRBV19	NA	CASSMVRDKNTEAFF	TGTGCCAGTAGTATGGTACGGGACAAGAACACTGAAGCTTTCTTT
NA	TRBJ1-1	TRBV2	TRBD1	CASSELGQGRTEAFF	TGTGCCAGCAGTGAACTTGGACAGGGTAGAACTGAAGCTTTCTTT
few	TRBJ1-5	TRBV7-2	NA	CASSFRGGDGQPQHF	TGTGCCAGCAGCTTTCGCGGGGGCGATGGTCAGCCCCAGCATTTT
few	TRBJ1-5	TRBV7-8	NA	CASSLRGREGNQPQHF	TGTGCCAGCAGCTTAAGGGGCAGGGAAGGCAATCAGCCCCAGCATTTT
NA	TRBJ2-7	TRBV9	TRBD1	CASSLFTGDEQYF	TGTGCCAGCAGTCTCTTTACAGGGGACGAGCAGTACTTC
NA	TRBJ2-3	TRBV19	NA	CASSTVTVSTDTQYF	TGTGCCAGTAGTACCGTGACTGTTAGCACAGATACGCAGTATTTT
NA	TRBJ2-7	TRBV5-1	TRBD1	CASSQNRDRPFYEQYF	TGCGCCAGCAGCCAAAACCGGGACAGACCATTCTACGAGCAGTACTTC